One and the same sample provided the 10 T cell receptor beta chains below, sequenced in a study of tumor T cells in aggressive B-cell lymphoma. Repertoires were generated with immunoSEQ multiplex PCR, while TCRdb's copy carries only in-frame clones and drops some. Of 5,400 or so clones listed, less than 85% are singletons. Specimen: tumor tissue. The source of these receptors is an adult with diffuse large B cell lymphoma.

The chain combines TRBV4-2 with TRBJ2-2; 9 nucleotides agree with TRBD2. V trimming: 1 base; J trimming: 4 bases; junction bases outside the gene matches: 7. CDR3 size: 17 residues. Germline V gives CDR1 LGHNA, CDR2 YNFKEQ. The CDR3: CASSQGSSGRLTGELFF. In DNA, the CDR3 is TGTGCCAGCAGCCAAGGATCGAGCGGGAGGCTCACCGGGGAGCTGTTTTTT.

The rearrangement joins TRBV27 to TRBJ2-7; 16 bases fit TRBD2. The germline V gene encodes CDR1 MNHEY and CDR2 SMNVEV (reference sequence). The CDR3 consists of 18 residues. The V segment lost 4 bases and the J segment 4 bases; nucleotides outside the gene matches: 10. CDR3 amino acids: CASSSPGLAGGELYEQYF. In nucleotides, the CDR3 is TGTGCCAGCAGTTCCCCGGGACTAGCGGGAGGGGAGTTGTACGAGCAGTACTTC.

The chain links TRBV7-9 to TRBJ2-2; no reliable D call. This CDR3 spans 11 amino acids. Trimming pared 7 bases from V and 10 bases from J, leaving 10 bases between. The germline CDR1 and CDR2 sequences are SEHNR and FQNEAQ (reference sequence). The CDR3 DNA is TGTGCCAGCACCCAGTACGAGGAGCTGTTTTTT. Translated, it gives CASTQYEELFF.

This clone was seen only a few times. The genes are TRBV4-1 and TRBJ2-3; D is possibly TRBD2 (6 bases). Germline CDR1 and CDR2: MGHRA and YSYEKL. The CDR3 has 18 amino acids. V was pared by 0 bases and J by 1 base, with 17 bases between. DNA for the CDR3: TGCGCCAGCAGCCAAGATGGGATGCGGGATTATGGCACAGATACGCAGTATTTT. This translates into CASSQDGMRDYGTDTQYF.

On this clone itself: One end of the junction fails to match germline, which may point to a read error. The V and J genes are TRBV27 and TRBJ2-3; a weak D match, TRBD1 (6 bases). The CDR3 runs to 15 residues. Germline lookup yields CDR1 MNHEY and CDR2 SMNVEV (reference sequence). The CDR3: CASSLKLRGQDVPLF. The CDR3 nucleotides are TGTGCCAGCAGCCTCAAACTCCGGGGACAAGATGTTCCATTGTTT.

About this clone: An end of the junction differs from the germline gene, which may be a read error. The chain combines TRBV7-2 with TRBJ1-3, with no clear D. The CDR3 length is 14 residues. The V gene's germline CDR1 is SGHTA and CDR2 FQGNSA. DNA for the CDR3: TGTGCCAGCAGCTTAGGTGGAGGACGAAACACCGTATATTTT. Translated: CASSLGGGRNTVYF.

The chain links TRBV5-6 to TRBJ2-4, with D maybe TRBD1 (5 bases). V was shortened by 0 bases and J by 0 bases, with 10 bases between the two germline ends. This CDR3 spans 16 amino acids. Germline-derived CDR1 and CDR2 are SGHDT and YYEEEE. The CDR3 bases are TGTGCCAGCAGCTTGGGACAGCTATTAGCCAAAAACATTCAGTACTTC. It specifies CASSLGQLLAKNIQYF.

The J gene is TRBJ2-2, the V gene TRBV19; 8 bases are a match to TRBD1. CDR3 length: 15 amino acids. V lost 7 bases to trimming and J lost 6 bases; unmatched junction nucleotides: 10. Germline V lookup: CDR1 LNHDA, CDR2 SQIVND (reference sequence). This chain's CDR3 is CASMGLDRGPGELFF. The CDR3 nucleotides are TGTGCCAGTATGGGCCTCGACAGGGGCCCCGGGGAGCTGTTTTTT.

The V gene is TRBV9, the J gene TRBJ2-3, with D perhaps TRBD2 (5 bases). Trimming cost V 0 bases and J 2 bases, with 10 bases left between them. Per the germline V gene, CDR1 is SGDLS and CDR2 is YYNGEE. The CDR3 is 15 residues long. In DNA, the CDR3 is TGTGCCAGCAGCGTAGGAGGGTATCCCACAGATACGCAGTATTTT. It specifies CASSVGGYPTDTQYF.

This clone occurred once. V and J are TRBV7-9 and TRBJ1-1, with 7 bases that match TRBD1. This CDR3 is 13 amino acids long. After removal of 2 bases from V and 4 bases from J, the junction contained 1 base not matched to a gene. Germline CDR1 reads SEHNR; CDR2 reads FQNEAQ (reference sequence). CDR3 in amino acids: CASSLQGGTEAFF. CDR3 DNA sequence: TGTGCCAGCAGCTTACAGGGGGGCACTGAAGCTTTCTTT.